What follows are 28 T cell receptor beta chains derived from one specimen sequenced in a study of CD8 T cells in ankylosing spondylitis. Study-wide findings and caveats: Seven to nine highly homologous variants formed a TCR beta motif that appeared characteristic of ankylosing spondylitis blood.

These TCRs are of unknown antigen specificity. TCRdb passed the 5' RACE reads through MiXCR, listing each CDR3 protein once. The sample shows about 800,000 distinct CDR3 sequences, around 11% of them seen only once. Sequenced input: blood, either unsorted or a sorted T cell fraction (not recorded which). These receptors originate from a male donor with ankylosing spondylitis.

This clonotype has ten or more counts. This CDR3 is CASSYRGGLATEAFF. In nucleotides, the CDR3 is TGTGCCAGCAGCTATCGGGGAGGGTTAGCCACTGAAGCTTTCTTT. This chain connects TRBV5-5 to TRBJ1-1, with no clear D. The CDR3 is 15 residues long. Germline CDR1 is SGHKS and CDR2 is YYEKEE (reference sequence). With 3 bases removed from V and 4 bases from J, the gap between germline ends came to 16 bases.

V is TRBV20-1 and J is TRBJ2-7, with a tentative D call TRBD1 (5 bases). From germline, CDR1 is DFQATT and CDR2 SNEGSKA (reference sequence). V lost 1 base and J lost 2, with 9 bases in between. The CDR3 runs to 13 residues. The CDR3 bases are TGCAGTGCTAGAGTCGACAGTACCTACGAGCAGTACTTC. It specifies CSARVDSTYEQYF.

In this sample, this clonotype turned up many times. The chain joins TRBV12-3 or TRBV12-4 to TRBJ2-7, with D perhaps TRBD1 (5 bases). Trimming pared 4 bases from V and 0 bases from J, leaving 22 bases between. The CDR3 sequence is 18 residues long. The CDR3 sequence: CASSSIRASTVSSYEQYF. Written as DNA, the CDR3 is TGTGCCAGCAGTTCCATAAGGGCCTCGACAGTCAGCTCCTACGAGCAGTACTTC.

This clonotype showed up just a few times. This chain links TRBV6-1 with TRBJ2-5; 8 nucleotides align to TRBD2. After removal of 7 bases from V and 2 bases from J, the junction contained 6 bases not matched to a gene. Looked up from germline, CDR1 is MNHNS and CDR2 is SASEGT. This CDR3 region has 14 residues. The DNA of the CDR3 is TGTGCCAGCACACTAGCGGATAGACAAGAGACCCAGTACTTC. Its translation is CASTLADRQETQYF.

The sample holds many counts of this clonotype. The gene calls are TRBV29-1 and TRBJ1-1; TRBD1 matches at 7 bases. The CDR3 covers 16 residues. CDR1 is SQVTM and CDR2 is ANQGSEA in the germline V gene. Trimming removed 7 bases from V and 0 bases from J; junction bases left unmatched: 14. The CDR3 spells CSAEPHRQGLNTEAFF. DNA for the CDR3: TGCAGCGCCGAACCCCACCGACAGGGCCTGAACACTGAAGCTTTCTTT. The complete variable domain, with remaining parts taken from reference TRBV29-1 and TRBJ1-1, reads SAVISQKPSRDICQRGTSLTIQCQVDSQVTMMFWYRQQPGQSLTLIATANQGSEATYESGFVIDKFPISRPNLTFSTLTVSNMSPEDSSIYLCSAEPHRQGLNTEAFFGQGTRLTVV.

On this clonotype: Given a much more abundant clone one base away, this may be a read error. DNA of the CDR3: TGCAGCGTTGTAGGTGGGACAGCGCTGGGGACAGATACGCAGTATTTT. Its protein product is CSVVGGTALGTDTQYF. The genes are TRBV29-1 and TRBJ2-3; 7 nucleotides align to TRBD1. Germline V lookup: CDR1 SQVTM, CDR2 ANQGSEA. The J segment lost 3 bases and the V segment lost 4 bases, leaving 13 bases of the junction unmatched. The CDR3 spans 16 residues.

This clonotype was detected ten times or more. CDR3 residues: CASSSQGVNTEAFF. CDR3 bases: TGTGCCAGCAGCTCACAGGGAGTGAACACTGAAGCTTTCTTT. The chain couples TRBV7-3 to TRBJ1-1; D might be TRBD1 (6 bases). Germline V CDR1 and CDR2: SGHTA, FQGTGA. The CDR3 is 14 amino acids. Trimming left V 4 bases short and J 0 bases short, with 9 bases between.

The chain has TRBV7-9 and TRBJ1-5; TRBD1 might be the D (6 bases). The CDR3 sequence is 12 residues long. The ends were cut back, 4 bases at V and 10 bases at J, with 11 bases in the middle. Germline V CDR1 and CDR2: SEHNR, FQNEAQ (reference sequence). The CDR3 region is CASSYTGRPQHF. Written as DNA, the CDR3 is TGTGCCAGCAGCTACACAGGGCGTCCCCAGCATTTT.

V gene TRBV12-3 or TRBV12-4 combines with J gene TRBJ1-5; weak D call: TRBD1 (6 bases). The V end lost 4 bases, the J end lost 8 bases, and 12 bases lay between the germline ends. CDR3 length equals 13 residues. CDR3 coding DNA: TGTGCCAGCAGTTGGGGGCGGGTAGAGCCCCAGCATTTT. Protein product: CASSWGRVEPQHF.

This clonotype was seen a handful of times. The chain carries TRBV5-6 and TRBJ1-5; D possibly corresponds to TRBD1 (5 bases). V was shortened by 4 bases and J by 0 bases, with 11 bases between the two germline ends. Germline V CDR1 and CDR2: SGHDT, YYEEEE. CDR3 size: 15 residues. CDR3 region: CASSHGAVSNQPQHF. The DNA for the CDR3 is TGTGCCAGCAGCCACGGGGCCGTTAGCAATCAGCCCCAGCATTTT.

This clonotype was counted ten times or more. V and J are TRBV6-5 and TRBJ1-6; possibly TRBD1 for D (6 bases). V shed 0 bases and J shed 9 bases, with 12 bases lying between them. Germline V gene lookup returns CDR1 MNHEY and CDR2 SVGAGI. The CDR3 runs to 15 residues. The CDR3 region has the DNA TGTGCCAGCAGTTACTCGCGGGGAGGGGGTTCACCCCTCCACTTT. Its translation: CASSYSRGGGSPLHF.

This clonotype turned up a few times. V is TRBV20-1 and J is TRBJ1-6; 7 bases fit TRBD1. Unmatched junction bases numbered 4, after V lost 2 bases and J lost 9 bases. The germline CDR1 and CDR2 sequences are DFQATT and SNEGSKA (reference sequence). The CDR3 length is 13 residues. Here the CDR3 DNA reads TGCAGTGCTAGAAACAGGGGAAGTTCACCCCTCCACTTT. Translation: CSARNRGSSPLHF.

CDR3 residues: CASSSRQGWEKLFF. As DNA, the CDR3 is TGTGCCAGCAGTTCCCGACAGGGATGGGAAAAACTGTTTTTT. This chain connects TRBV6-5 to TRBJ1-4; 7 positions agree with TRBD1. Germline lookup yields CDR1 MNHEY and CDR2 SVGAGI. CDR3 length: 14 amino acids. J lost 8 bases, V lost 4 bases, and 7 bases had no gene match.

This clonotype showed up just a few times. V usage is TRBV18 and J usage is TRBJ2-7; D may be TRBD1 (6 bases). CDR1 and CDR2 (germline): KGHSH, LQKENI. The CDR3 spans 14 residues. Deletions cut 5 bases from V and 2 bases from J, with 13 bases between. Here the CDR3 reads CASSASQGTYEQYF. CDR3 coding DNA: TGTGCCAGCTCAGCATCACAGGGTACCTACGAGCAGTACTTC.

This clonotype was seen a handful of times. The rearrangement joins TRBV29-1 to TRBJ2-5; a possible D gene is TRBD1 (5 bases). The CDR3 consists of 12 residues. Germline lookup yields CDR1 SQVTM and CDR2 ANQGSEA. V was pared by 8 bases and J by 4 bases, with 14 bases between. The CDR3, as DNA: TGCAGCCTGGGGCTCGGTACAGAGACCCAGTACTTC. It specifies CSLGLGTETQYF.

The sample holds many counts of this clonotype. This chain's CDR3 is CSARRSGRAFFNEQFF. Written as DNA, the CDR3 is TGCAGTGCTAGACGTAGCGGGAGGGCCTTTTTCAATGAGCAGTTCTTC. The chain uses TRBV20-1 and TRBJ2-1, with TRBD2 matching 11 bases. Germline V gene sequence: CDR1 DFQATT, CDR2 SNEGSKA (reference sequence). V gave up 2 bases and J gave up 6 bases; unmatched junction bases: 9. The CDR3 consists of 16 residues.

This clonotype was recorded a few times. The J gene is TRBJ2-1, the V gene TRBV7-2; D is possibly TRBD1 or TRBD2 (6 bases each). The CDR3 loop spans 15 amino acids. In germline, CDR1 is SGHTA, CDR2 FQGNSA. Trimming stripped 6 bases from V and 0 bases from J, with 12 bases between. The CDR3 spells CASRGGTGSYNEQFF. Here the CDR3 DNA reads TGTGCCAGCAGAGGGGGGACTGGCTCCTACAATGAGCAGTTCTTC.

The CDR3 spells CSVFGGSTDTQYF. The CDR3 nucleotides read TGCAGTGTGTTTGGAGGGAGCACAGATACGCAGTATTTT. The V and J genes are TRBV20-1 and TRBJ2-3; a possible D gene is TRBD2 (6 bases). The CDR3 totals 13 residues. Trimming took 7 bases from V and 0 from J, leaving 11 bases between them. Germline V gene data show CDR1 as DFQATT and CDR2 as SNEGSKA (reference sequence).

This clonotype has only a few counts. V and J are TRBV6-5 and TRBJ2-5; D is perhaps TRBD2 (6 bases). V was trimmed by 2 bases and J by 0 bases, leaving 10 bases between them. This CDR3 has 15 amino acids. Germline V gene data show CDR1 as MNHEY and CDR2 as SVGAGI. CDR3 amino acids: CASSYRGTDQETQYF. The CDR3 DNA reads TGTGCCAGCAGTTACCGCGGGACGGACCAAGAGACCCAGTACTTC.

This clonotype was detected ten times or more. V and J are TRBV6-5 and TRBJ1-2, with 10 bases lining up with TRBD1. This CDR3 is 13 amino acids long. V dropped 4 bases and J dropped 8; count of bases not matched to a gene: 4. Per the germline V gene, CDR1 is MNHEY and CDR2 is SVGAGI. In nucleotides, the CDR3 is TGTGCCAGCAGTTCGACAGGGGGCTGGGGCTACACCTTC. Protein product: CASSSTGGWGYTF.

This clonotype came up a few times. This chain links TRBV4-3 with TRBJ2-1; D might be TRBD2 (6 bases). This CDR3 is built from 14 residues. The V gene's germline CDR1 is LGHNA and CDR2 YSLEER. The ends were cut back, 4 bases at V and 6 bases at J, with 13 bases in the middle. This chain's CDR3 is CASSRTRDSNEQFF. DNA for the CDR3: TGCGCCAGCAGCCGTACGAGGGACTCCAATGAGCAGTTCTTC.

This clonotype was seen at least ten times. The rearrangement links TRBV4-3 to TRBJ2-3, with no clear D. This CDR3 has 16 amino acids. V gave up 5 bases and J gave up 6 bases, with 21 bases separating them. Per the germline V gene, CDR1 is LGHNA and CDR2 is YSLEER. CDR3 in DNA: TGCGCCAGCAGCTATTCCTCGTGGCTAACCCCTGATACGCAGTATTTT. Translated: CASSYSSWLTPDTQYF.

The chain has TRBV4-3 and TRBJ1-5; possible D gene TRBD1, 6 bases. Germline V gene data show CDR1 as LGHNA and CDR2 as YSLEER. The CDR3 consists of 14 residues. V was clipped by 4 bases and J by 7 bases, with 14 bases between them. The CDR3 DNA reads TGCGCCAGCAGCCGTCAGTTGGGGGGCCAGCCCCAGCATTTT. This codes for CASSRQLGGQPQHF.

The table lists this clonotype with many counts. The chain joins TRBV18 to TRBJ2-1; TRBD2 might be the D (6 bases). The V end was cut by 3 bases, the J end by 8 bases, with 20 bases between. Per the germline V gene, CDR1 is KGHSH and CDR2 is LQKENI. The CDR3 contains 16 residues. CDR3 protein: CASSPLASAKDDEQFF. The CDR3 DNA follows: TGTGCCAGCTCACCCCTGGCTAGCGCTAAGGACGATGAGCAGTTCTTC.

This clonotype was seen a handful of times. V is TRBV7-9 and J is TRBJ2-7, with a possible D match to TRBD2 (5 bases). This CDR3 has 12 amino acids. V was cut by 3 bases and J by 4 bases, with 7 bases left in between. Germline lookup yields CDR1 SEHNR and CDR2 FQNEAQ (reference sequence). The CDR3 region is CASSFREYEQYF. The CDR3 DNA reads TGTGCCAGCAGCTTCCGGGAATACGAGCAGTACTTC.

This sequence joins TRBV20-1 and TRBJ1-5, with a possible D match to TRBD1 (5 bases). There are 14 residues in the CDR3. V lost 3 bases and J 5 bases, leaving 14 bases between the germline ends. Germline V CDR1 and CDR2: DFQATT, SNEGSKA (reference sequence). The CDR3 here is CSASTGGGHQPQHF. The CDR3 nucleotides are TGCAGTGCTAGTACGGGCGGGGGACATCAGCCCCAGCATTTT.

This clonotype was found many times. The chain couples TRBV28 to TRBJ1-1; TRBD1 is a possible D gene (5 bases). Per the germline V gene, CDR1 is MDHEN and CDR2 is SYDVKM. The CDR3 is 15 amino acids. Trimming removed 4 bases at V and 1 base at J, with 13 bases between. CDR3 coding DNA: TGTGCCAGCAGTTCCCCGGGACGCTGGAACACTGAAGCTTTCTTT. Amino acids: CASSSPGRWNTEAFF. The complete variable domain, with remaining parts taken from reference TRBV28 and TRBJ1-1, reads DVKVTQSSRYLVKRTGEKVFLECVQDMDHENMFWYRQDPGLGLRLIYFSYDVKMKEKGDIPEGYSVSREKKERFSLILESASTNQTSMYLCASSSPGRWNTEAFFGQGTRLTVV.

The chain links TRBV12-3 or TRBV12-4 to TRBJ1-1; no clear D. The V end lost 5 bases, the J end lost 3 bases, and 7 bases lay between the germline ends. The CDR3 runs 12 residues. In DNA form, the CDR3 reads TGTGCCAGCAGTACAAGATACACTGAAGCTTTCTTT. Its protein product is CASSTRYTEAFF.